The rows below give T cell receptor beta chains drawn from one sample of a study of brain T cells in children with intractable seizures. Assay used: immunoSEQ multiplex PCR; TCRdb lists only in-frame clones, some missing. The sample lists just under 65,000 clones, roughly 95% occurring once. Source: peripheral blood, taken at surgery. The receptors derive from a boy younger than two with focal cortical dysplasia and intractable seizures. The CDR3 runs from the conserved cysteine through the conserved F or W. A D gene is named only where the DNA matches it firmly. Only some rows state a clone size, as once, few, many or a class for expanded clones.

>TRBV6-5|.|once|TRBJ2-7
TGTGCCAGCAGTTACGTCCGGGGCAAGCAGTACTTC
CASSYVRGKQYF
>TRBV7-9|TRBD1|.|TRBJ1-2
TGTGCCAGCAGCTTAGCGGGACAGGTGGATGGCTACACCTTC
CASSLAGQVDGYTF
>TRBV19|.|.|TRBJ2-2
TGTGCCAGTAGTATTGGACACACGAACACCGGGGAGCTGTTTTTT
CASSIGHTNTGELFF
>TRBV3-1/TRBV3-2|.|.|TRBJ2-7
TGTGCCAGCAGCCAAGAGGCGGGGAGCTACGAGCAGTACTTC
CASSQEAGSYEQYF
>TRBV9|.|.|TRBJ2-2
TGTGCCAGCAGCGCATACGACACCGGGGAGCTGTTTTTT
CASSAYDTGELFF
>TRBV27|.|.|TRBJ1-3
TGTGCCAGCAGTTCGTCCAGCCGTGAATCTGGAAACACCATATATTTT
CASSSSSRESGNTIYF
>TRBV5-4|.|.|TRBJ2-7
TGTGCCAGCAGCGACCGCCGGGACACCACCCTTTTCGGGCAGTACTTC
CASSDRRDTTLFGQYF
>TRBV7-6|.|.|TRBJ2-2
TGTGCCAGCAGCTTTGGGGGGAGAAGAAAAACCGGGGAGCTGTTTTTT
CASSFGGRRKTGELFF
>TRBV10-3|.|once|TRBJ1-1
TGTGCCATCAGTGAGTCGAGATATTCCGGGGACCGGCGCACTGAAGCTTTCTTT
CAISESRYSGDRRTEAFF
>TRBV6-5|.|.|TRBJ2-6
TGTGCCAGCAGGATACAGGGTACTGGGGCCAACGTCCTGACTTTC
CASRIQGTGANVLTF
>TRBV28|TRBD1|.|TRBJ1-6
TGTGCCAGCAGCACATCGGGACAGGGGCTTTATAATTCACCCCTCCACTTT
CASSTSGQGLYNSPLHF
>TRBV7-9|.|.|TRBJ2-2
TGTGCCAGCAGCTTAGGGGTATCGACTAGGAACACCGGGGAGCTGTTTTTT
CASSLGVSTRNTGELFF
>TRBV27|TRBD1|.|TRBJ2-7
TGTGCCAGCAGTTTGACAGGGGGCTCCTACGAGCAGTACTTC
CASSLTGGSYEQYF
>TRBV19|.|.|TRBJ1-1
TGTGCCAGTACCTCGGGGGCTGAAGCTTTCTTT
CASTSGAEAFF
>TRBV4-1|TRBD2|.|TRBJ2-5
TGCGCCAGCAGCCAAGATGTCGGGGGGGGTGACCAAGAGACCCAGTACTTC
CASSQDVGGGDQETQYF
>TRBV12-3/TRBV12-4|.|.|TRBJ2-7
TGTGCCAGCAGTTTAAGCGGGCCCTACGAGCAGTACTTC
CASSLSGPYEQYF
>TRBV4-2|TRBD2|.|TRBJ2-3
TGTGCCAGCAGCCAAGACGAGGGGCGGGGGAGCACAGATACGCAGTATTTT
CASSQDEGRGSTDTQYF
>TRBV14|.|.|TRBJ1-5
TGTGCCAGCAGCCAAAACAGGCCCCCCTATAGCAATCAGCCCCAGCATTTT
CASSQNRPPYSNQPQHF
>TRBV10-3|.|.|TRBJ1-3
TGTGCCATCAGTGGGGGAGGGGCCTCTGGAAACACCATATATTTT
CAISGGGASGNTIYF
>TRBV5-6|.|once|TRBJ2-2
TGTGCCAGCAGCTTGACAGGGCCCACCGGGGAGCTGTTTTTT
CASSLTGPTGELFF
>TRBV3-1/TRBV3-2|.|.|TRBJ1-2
TGTGCCAGCAGCCAAGCAGGAGATTATGGCTACACCTTC
CASSQAGDYGYTF
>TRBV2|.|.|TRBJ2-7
TGTGCCAGCACCCCCGTCCGGGCCAGAGCAAGGGAGCAGTACTTC
CASTPVRARAREQYF
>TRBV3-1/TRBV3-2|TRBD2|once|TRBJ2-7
TGTGCCAGCAGCCAAGTAGCTAGCGGGGGTTACGAGCAGTACTTC
CASSQVASGGYEQYF
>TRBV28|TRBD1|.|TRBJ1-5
TGTGCCAGCAGTCCTCGGACAGGGTATTTCCCTCAGCCCCAGCATTTT
CASSPRTGYFPQPQHF
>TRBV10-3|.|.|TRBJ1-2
TGTGCCATCAGTGAGGAAGGAGACGCTACCTACACCTTC
CAISEEGDATYTF
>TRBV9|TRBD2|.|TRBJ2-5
TGTGCCAGCAGCGTAGGGGGGACTAGATATCGCCAAGAGACCCAGTACTTC
CASSVGGTRYRQETQYF
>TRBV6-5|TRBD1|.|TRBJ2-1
TGTGCCAGCAGCCGTGGACAGGTGGCCTACAATGAGCAGTTCTTC
CASSRGQVAYNEQFF
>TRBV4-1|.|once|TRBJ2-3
TGCGCCAGCAGCCAACGAATACTCCCGCCCCCCACAGATACGCAGTATTTT
CASSQRILPPPTDTQYF